Below, 17 T cell receptor beta chains from the same sample are listed, as sequenced in a study of T cells in Graves' hyperthyroidism and ophthalmopathy. TCR beta CDR3 regions were amplified from RNA transcripts. The TCR CDR3 was amplified in a first-round RT-PCR using the HTBI primer set. MiXCR, run by TCRdb on the multiplex PCR reads, gives a single entry per CDR3 protein. Of roughly 600,000 distinct CDR3 sequences listed, roughly 15% are singletons. Sequenced: blood. The receptor set was obtained from a woman in her fifties or sixties with Graves' ophthalmopathy.

This clonotype appeared many times. The V gene is TRBV6-1, the J gene TRBJ2-6; the D gene is possibly TRBD1 (6 bases). This CDR3 is built from 16 residues. Deletions cut 7 bases from V and 0 bases from J, with 13 bases between. Germline V CDR1 and CDR2: MNHNS, SASEGT. The CDR3 region has the DNA TGTGCCAGCATCGGACAGCTTATCTCTGGGGCCAACGTCCTGACTTTC. The encoded protein is CASIGQLISGANVLTF.

This clonotype was picked up many times. The chain combines TRBV7-8 with TRBJ2-7, with TRBD2 as a possible D gene (6 bases). The germline V gene has CDR1 SGHVS and CDR2 FQNEAQ. The CDR3 sequence is 14 residues long. Between the trimmed V and J ends, which lost 5 bases and 8 bases, there was a span of 19 bases. The CDR3 here is CASSPQTSQGQQYF. DNA of the CDR3: TGTGCCAGCAGCCCTCAGACTAGTCAGGGCCAGCAGTACTTC.

This rearrangement joins TRBV2 to TRBJ2-5, with 9 nucleotides matching TRBD1. CDR3 size: 15 residues. The ends lost 8 bases at V and 5 bases at J; junction bases unmatched: 12. Germline V gene sequence: CDR1 SNHLY, CDR2 FYNNEI. The CDR3 nucleotides read TGTGCCAGCTCCATGGACAGGGGTAACAGGGAGACCCAGTACTTC. This encodes CASSMDRGNRETQYF.

This clonotype occurred many times. The chain uses TRBV20-1 and TRBJ2-7; 10 bases fit TRBD2. J gave up 5 bases and V 5 bases, and 6 bases lay outside the gene matches. This CDR3 contains 13 residues. Germline CDR1 and CDR2: DFQATT and SNEGSKA (reference sequence). For the CDR3, the DNA is TGCAGTGCTCGAAGCGGGAGGGCCCACGAGCAGTACTTC. Amino acids: CSARSGRAHEQYF.

The chain combines TRBV28 with TRBJ1-5; D is unresolved. Germline V lookup: CDR1 MDHEN, CDR2 SYDVKM. This CDR3 has 13 residues. Trimming stripped 8 bases from V and 0 bases from J, with 8 bases between. The CDR3 sequence is CASGLFSNQPQHF. CDR3 bases: TGTGCCAGCGGGTTATTTAGCAATCAGCCCCAGCATTTT. Full variable domain (missing parts from reference TRBV28 and TRBJ1-5): DVKVTQSSRYLVKRTGEKVFLECVQDMDHENMFWYRQDPGLGLRLIYFSYDVKMKEKGDIPEGYSVSREKKERFSLILESASTNQTSMYLCASGLFSNQPQHFGDGTRLSIL.

V and J are TRBV29-1 and TRBJ2-1; the match to TRBD2 covers 10 bases. V shed 3 bases, J shed 7 bases, and the junction held 6 bases outside the gene matches. The CDR3 has 14 residues. Per the germline V gene, CDR1 is SQVTM and CDR2 is ANQGSEA. This CDR3 reads CSVEASGSLNEQFF. CDR3 bases: TGCAGCGTTGAGGCTAGCGGGAGTCTAAATGAGCAGTTCTTC.

This clonotype has ten or more counts. The junction differs from germline at one of its ends, possibly a read error. The chain couples TRBV11-2 to TRBJ2-2, with TRBD2 matching 10 bases. Germline-derived CDR1 and CDR2 are SGHAT and FQNNGV. CDR3 length equals 15 residues. CDR3 in DNA: TGTGCCAGCAGTTTAGCGGGAGGCGTCACCGGGGAGCTGTTTTTT. Protein: CASSLAGGVTGELFF.

As regards this clonotype: A much larger clone differs by one base, so this may be a read error. The chain uses TRBV7-9 and TRBJ2-3; D gene uncertain. The CDR3 extends over 13 amino acids. Germline CDR1 and CDR2: SEHNR and FQNEAQ (reference sequence). In DNA, the CDR3 is TGTGCCAGCATTTCCCCTGTCACAGATGCGCAGTATTTT. Residues: CASISPVTDAQYF.

This clonotype was detected ten times or more. This rearrangement joins TRBV27 to TRBJ1-2, with D possibly matching TRBD1 (6 bases). The germline CDR1 and CDR2 sequences are MNHEY and SMNVEV (reference sequence). The CDR3 consists of 13 residues. The V end was cut by 3 bases, the J end by 4 bases, with 9 bases between. Here the CDR3 DNA reads TGTGCCAGCAGTTTCAGGGGAACCTATGGCTACACCTTC. Translated, it gives CASSFRGTYGYTF.

This clonotype was detected only a few times. The V gene is TRBV10-3, the J gene TRBJ2-5; 11 nucleotides line up with TRBD2. Germline CDR1 reads ENHRY; CDR2 reads SYGVKD. The CDR3 extends over 16 amino acids. J was trimmed by 2 bases and V by 0 bases; bases with no gene match: 2. The CDR3 loop reads CAISESLAGGQETQYF. The CDR3 DNA sequence: TGTGCCATCAGTGAGTCTCTAGCGGGAGGACAAGAGACCCAGTACTTC.

The chain combines TRBV2 with TRBJ2-2; D unclear. This CDR3 region has 16 residues. With 4 bases removed from V and 5 bases from J, the gap between germline ends came to 17 bases. Germline V gene lookup returns CDR1 SNHLY and CDR2 FYNNEI. The CDR3 loop is CASSAMSTAGTGELFF. The CDR3 DNA follows: TGTGCCAGCAGTGCTATGTCGACCGCCGGTACCGGGGAGCTGTTTTTT. The full variable domain, rest sourced from reference TRBV2 and TRBJ2-2, is EPEVTQTPSHQVTQMGQEVILRCVPISNHLYFYWYRQILGQKVEFLVSFYNNEISEKSEIFDDQFSVERPDGSNFTLKIRSTKLEDSAMYFCASSAMSTAGTGELFFGEGSRLTVL.

As regards this clonotype: This may be a read error, as it is one base from a much larger clone. V is TRBV12-3 or TRBV12-4 and J is TRBJ2-7, with D perhaps matching TRBD1 or TRBD2 (5 bases each). This CDR3 region has 14 residues. V was clipped by 10 bases and J by 7 bases, with 23 bases between them. The DNA for the CDR3 is TGTGCCACCGGCAGGGCGGGCTCCTCGGGGGAGCAGTACTTC. Translated, it gives CATGRAGSSGEQYF.

This clonotype has a handful of counts. The chain uses TRBV12-3 or TRBV12-4 and TRBJ1-1, with a tentative D call TRBD1 (5 bases). The V end was cut by 6 bases, the J end by 10 bases, with 12 bases between. The CDR3 is 11 amino acids. In DNA form, the CDR3 reads TGTGCCAGCAGCGCAGGGTCGTTAGCTTTCTTT. This encodes CASSAGSLAFF.

This clonotype has more than one count but fewer than ten. The rearrangement links TRBV24-1 to TRBJ2-1, with D perhaps matching TRBD2 (6 bases). Per the germline V gene, CDR1 is KGHDR and CDR2 is SFDVKD. This CDR3 spans 16 amino acids. V shed 4 bases and J shed 0 bases, with 12 bases lying between them. The CDR3 sequence: CATSDRDGSSYNEQFF. CDR3 DNA: TGTGCCACCAGTGACCGGGACGGGAGCTCCTACAATGAGCAGTTCTTC.

This chain joins TRBV9 and TRBJ2-3; D is unresolved. The ends were cut back, 4 bases at V and 0 bases at J, with 12 bases in the middle. The CDR3 sequence is 15 residues long. The germline gives CDR1 SGDLS, CDR2 YYNGEE. The CDR3 DNA reads TGTGCCAGCAGCCGTAAATCGGCTAGCACAGATACGCAGTATTTT. This gives the protein CASSRKSASTDTQYF.

The table lists this clonotype with many counts. V usage is TRBV28 and J usage is TRBJ2-7, with D possibly TRBD2 on 5 matching bases. Germline CDR1 is MDHEN and CDR2 is SYDVKM. V lost 6 bases and J lost 2, with 14 bases in between. The CDR3 loop spans 14 amino acids. CDR3 coding DNA: TGTGCCAGCAGGGATCTAAGCGGCACCTACGAGCAGTACTTC. Translated, it gives CASRDLSGTYEQYF.

Only a few counts were recorded for this clonotype. The V and J genes are TRBV5-1 and TRBJ2-1; maybe TRBD2 (5 bases). The germline CDR1 and CDR2 sequences are SGHRS and YFSETQ. The CDR3 length is 13 residues. The V gene lost 1 base and the J gene lost 6 bases, with 8 bases spanning the gap. Here the CDR3 DNA reads TGCGCCAGCAGCTTGCCGGCGGGCAATGAGCAGTTCTTC. Protein sequence: CASSLPAGNEQFF.